Reported below is one T cell receptor beta chain. Its antigen is as yet unknown. CD4+ cells were split into CD45RA+ naive and CD45RA-negative memory subsets. Some clones are missing from TCRdb's copy, which holds only in-frame ones; the method was immunoSEQ multiplex PCR. Of some 2,500,000 clones listed, 85% to 95% are singletons. The sample originates from a study of shared clonotypes between healthy human individuals. Looking at the study overall: A donor's plate count was three for CD4 naive and three for CD4 memory; CD8 naive had two and CD8 memory one. Broader study findings: Compared with clonotypes that all four donors shared, non-shared clonotypes had lower generation probabilities.

CDR3 length equals 13 residues. CDR1 and CDR2 (germline): MDHEN, SYDVKM. Unmatched junction bases numbered 2, after V lost 5 bases and J lost 3 bases. This chain uses TRBV28 with TRBJ1-1; TRBD1 aligns across 8 bases. This clonotype originated in a man between 18 and 35 years old in good health. Some clones in this sample may be carry-over from other donors' samples. Sequencing input: naive CD4+ T cells from PBMCs. Subset: CD45RA+ positively selected. The CDR3 protein is CASSRDRHTEAFF. The CDR3, as DNA: TGTGCCAGCAGTCGGGACAGGCACACTGAAGCTTTCTTT.